This TCR beta chain was observed in a study of blood T cell repertoires in COVID-19. Study-level background: The cDNA or gDNA used as material had been derived from T cells, B-cell-depleted T cells, or PBMCs.

Original handling: Cell counts per sample came from amplifying reference gene primers. Assay used: immunoSEQ multiplex PCR; TCRdb lists only in-frame clones, some missing. The D gene and trimming were derived from the DNA, and the V and J assignments and clone size from that table. The table lists about 64,000 clones, about 88% of them singletons. The CDR3 totals 12 residues. Germline V gene lookup returns CDR1 MNHEY and CDR2 SVGAGI. The V end was cut by 4 bases, the J end by 4 bases, with 8 bases between. Sequenced material: peripheral blood. The V call is TRBV6-5, the J call TRBJ2-7; no reliable D call. The source of this sequence is a man between 65 and 85 years old with acute or convalescent COVID-19. The CDR3 nucleotides are TGTGCCAGCAGTTCAACTACTTACGAGCAGTACTTC. Amino acids: CASSSTTYEQYF.